The 2 T cell receptor beta chains below were found in one sample sequenced in a study of blood T cell repertoires in COVID-19. Data came from immunoSEQ multiplex PCR; TCRdb stores just in-frame clones and leaves some out. The sample yields tens of thousands of clones, about 85% seen once. The sample comprised peripheral blood. The receptors stem from a woman older than 75 with acute or convalescent COVID-19.

The chain has TRBV18 and TRBJ2-1, with 10 bases identical to TRBD2. Germline V CDR1 and CDR2: KGHSH, LQKENI. The CDR3 length is 16 residues. J lost 9 bases, V lost 0 bases, and 8 bases had no gene match. As DNA, the CDR3 is TGTGCCAGCTCACCACCGGGTGGGCTAGCGGGAGCTGAGCAGTTCTTC. It yields the protein CASSPPGGLAGAEQFF.

The J gene is TRBJ2-7, the V gene TRBV10-2; 13 bases agree with TRBD2. This CDR3 is 15 amino acids long. Germline CDR1 and CDR2: WSHSY and SAAADI. V trimming: 3 bases; J trimming: 4 bases; junction bases outside the gene matches: 3. The CDR3 here is CASSDGLAGAYEQYF. DNA for the CDR3: TGCGCCAGCAGTGACGGACTAGCGGGAGCTTACGAGCAGTACTTC.